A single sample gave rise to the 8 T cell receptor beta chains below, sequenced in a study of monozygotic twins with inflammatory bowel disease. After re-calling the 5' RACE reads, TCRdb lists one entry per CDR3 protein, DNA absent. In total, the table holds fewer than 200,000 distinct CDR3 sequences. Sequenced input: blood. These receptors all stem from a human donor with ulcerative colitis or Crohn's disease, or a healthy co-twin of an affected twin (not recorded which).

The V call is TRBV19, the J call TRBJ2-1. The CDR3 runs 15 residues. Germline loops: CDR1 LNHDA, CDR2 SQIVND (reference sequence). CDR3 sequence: CASSIGSISYNEQFF.

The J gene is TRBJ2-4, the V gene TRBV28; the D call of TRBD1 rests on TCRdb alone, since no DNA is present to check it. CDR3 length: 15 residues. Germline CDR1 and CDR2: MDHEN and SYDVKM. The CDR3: CASSTPGTGANIQYF.

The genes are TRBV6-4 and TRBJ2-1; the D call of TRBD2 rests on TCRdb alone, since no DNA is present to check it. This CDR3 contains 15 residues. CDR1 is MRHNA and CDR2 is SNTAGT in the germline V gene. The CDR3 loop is CASSDGTSGSDEQFF.

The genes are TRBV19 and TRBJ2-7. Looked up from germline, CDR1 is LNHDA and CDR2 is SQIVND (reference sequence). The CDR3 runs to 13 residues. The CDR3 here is CASSWGDSYEQYF.

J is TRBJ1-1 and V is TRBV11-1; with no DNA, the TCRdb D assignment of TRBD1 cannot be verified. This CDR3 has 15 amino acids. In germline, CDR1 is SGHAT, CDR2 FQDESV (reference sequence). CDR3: CASSLAGGMNTEAFF.

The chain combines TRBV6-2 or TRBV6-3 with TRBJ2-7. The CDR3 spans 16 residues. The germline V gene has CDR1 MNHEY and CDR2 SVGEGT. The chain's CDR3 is CASSYSSQVGSYEQYF.

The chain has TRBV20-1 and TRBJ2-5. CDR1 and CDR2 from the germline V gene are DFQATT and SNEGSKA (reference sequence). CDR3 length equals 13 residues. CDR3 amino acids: CSAVLSSGETQYF.

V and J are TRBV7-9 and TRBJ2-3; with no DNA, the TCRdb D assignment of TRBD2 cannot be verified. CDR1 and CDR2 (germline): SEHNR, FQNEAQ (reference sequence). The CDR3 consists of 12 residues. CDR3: CASSQRGDTQYF.